The 19 T cell receptor beta chains listed next were all sequenced from one sample in a study of cytotoxic CD8 clonotypes in ibrutinib-treated CLL. Measured with immunoSEQ multiplex PCR; TCRdb has only the in-frame clones, and not every one. Of about 40,000 clones in the sample, about 70% were seen once. The source was PBMCs, collected at disease progression, from a patient treated with ibrutinib. The origin of the receptors is a human donor with chronic lymphocytic leukemia.

In its sample, this clone was seen a few times. Other DNA sequences in this sample translate to the same CDR3. The chain links TRBV4-1 to TRBJ2-7; 11 bases fit TRBD1. V lost 3 bases, J lost 2 bases, and 3 bases stayed unmatched. Germline V gene lookup returns CDR1 MGHRA and CDR2 YSYEKL. The CDR3 covers 15 residues. Here the CDR3 reads CASSQGTGGTYEQYF. CDR3 in DNA: TGCGCCAGCAGCCAGGGGACAGGGGGGACCTACGAGCAGTACTTC.

The V gene is TRBV7-6, the J gene TRBJ2-7; D possibly uses TRBD1 or TRBD2 (6 bases each). The germline gives CDR1 SGHVS, CDR2 FNYEAQ. V lost 3 bases to trimming and J lost 5 bases, with 14 bases between them. CDR3 size: 14 residues. The CDR3 DNA is TGTGCCAGCAGCTTGGGTCTAGGGGGGAACGAGCAGTACTTC. Translated: CASSLGLGGNEQYF.

V usage is TRBV27 and J usage is TRBJ1-2; D not certain. CDR1 is MNHEY and CDR2 is SMNVEV in the germline V gene (reference sequence). Trimming stripped 1 base from V and 0 bases from J, with 9 bases between. There are 15 residues in the CDR3. CDR3: CASSLWPGANYGYTF. CDR3 nucleotides: TGTGCCAGCAGTTTATGGCCGGGAGCTAACTATGGCTACACCTTC.

The V gene is TRBV28, the J gene TRBJ2-7; 8 nucleotides line up with TRBD1. The CDR3 is 15 amino acids. The trim removed 6 bases at V and 2 bases at J, leaving 9 bases unmatched. CDR1 is MDHEN and CDR2 is SYDVKM in the germline V gene. The chain's CDR3 is CASSQTGAGPYEQYF. The CDR3 DNA sequence: TGTGCCAGCAGCCAGACAGGGGCTGGTCCCTACGAGCAGTACTTC.

The J gene is TRBJ1-3, the V gene TRBV30; D not certain. Germline loops: CDR1 GTSNPN, CDR2 SVGIG (reference sequence). The CDR3 length is 12 residues. V was clipped by 5 bases and J by 0 bases, with 5 bases between them. CDR3 sequence: CAWGNSGNTIYF. The DNA of the CDR3 is TGTGCCTGGGGTAACTCTGGAAACACCATATATTTT.

The chain uses TRBV11-2 and TRBJ1-1; a possible D gene is TRBD1 (5 bases). The CDR3 runs 14 residues. The V and J ends lost 1 base and 1 base respectively, with 7 bases between them. Germline values: CDR1 SGHAT, CDR2 FQNNGV. The CDR3 nucleotides read TGTGCCAGCAGCTTAGGTCAGGGGAACACTGAAGCTTTCTTT. This gives the protein CASSLGQGNTEAFF.

The chain links TRBV11-3 to TRBJ2-2; TRBD2 matches at 8 bases. The CDR3 length is 15 residues. Germline V CDR1 and CDR2: SGHNT, YENEEA. J lost 3 bases, V lost 1 base, and 1 base had no gene match. The CDR3 spells CASSLAGGDTGELFF. The CDR3 DNA is TGTGCCAGCAGCTTAGCGGGAGGGGACACCGGGGAGCTGTTTTTT.

The genes are TRBV5-4 and TRBJ2-3; 7 nucleotides match TRBD2. This CDR3 spans 15 amino acids. The germline gives CDR1 SGHNT, CDR2 YYREEE (reference sequence). The V gene end was trimmed by 4 bases and the J gene end by 5 bases; junction bases not matched to a gene: 10. CDR3 nucleotide sequence: TGTGCCAGCAGCCTTCCGGGTAGCGGGCGAGATACGCAGTATTTT. Its translation is CASSLPGSGRDTQYF.

The V call is TRBV6-5, the J call TRBJ2-7; TRBD1 is a possible D gene (5 bases). The CDR3 runs 15 residues. V was shortened by 0 bases and J by 6 bases, with 15 bases between the two germline ends. Germline V gene lookup returns CDR1 MNHEY and CDR2 SVGAGI. This CDR3 reads CASSYSRQTSTEQYF. The CDR3 nucleotides read TGTGCCAGCAGTTACTCCCGACAGACTTCAACCGAGCAGTACTTC.

A single count supports this clone. This chain uses TRBV11-2 with TRBJ2-2; TRBD2 matches at 9 bases. The J segment lost 8 bases and the V segment lost 5 bases, leaving 3 bases of the junction unmatched. This CDR3 is built from 13 residues. From germline, CDR1 is SGHAT and CDR2 FQNNGV. The chain's CDR3 is CASSKLAGGELFF. DNA of the CDR3: TGTGCCAGCAGCAAACTAGCGGGTGGGGAGCTGTTTTTT.

The chain has TRBV2 and TRBJ1-2; a possible D gene is TRBD1 (6 bases). The CDR3 totals 14 residues. Trimming took 3 bases from V and 3 from J, leaving 11 bases between them. Germline V gene sequence: CDR1 SNHLY, CDR2 FYNNEI. CDR3 loop: CASSDFGGDYGYTF. The CDR3 DNA follows: TGTGCCAGCAGTGATTTCGGGGGCGACTATGGCTACACCTTC.

In this sample, this clone turned up a few times. The rearrangement links TRBV2 to TRBJ1-1; maybe TRBD1 (6 bases). The CDR3 length is 18 residues. The V end lost 3 bases, the J end lost 0 bases, and 20 bases lay between the germline ends. Germline V gene sequence: CDR1 SNHLY, CDR2 FYNNEI. The CDR3 bases are TGTGCCAGCAGTGAGTGGCCAGGGGCTGTCCCCATGAACACTGAAGCTTTCTTT. Its translation is CASSEWPGAVPMNTEAFF.

This clone was recorded a few times. The chain combines TRBV2 with TRBJ1-2; TRBD1 matches 8 bases. V was pared by 6 bases and J by 2 bases, with 5 bases of the junction left unmatched. Germline V gene data show CDR1 as SNHLY and CDR2 as FYNNEI. This CDR3 contains 14 residues. The CDR3 is CASRMTGVNYGYTF. The CDR3 region has the DNA TGTGCCAGCAGGATGACAGGGGTAAACTATGGCTACACCTTC.

The chain combines TRBV5-1 with TRBJ2-2; the match to TRBD1 covers 7 bases. The length of the CDR3 is 17 residues. J lost 1 base, V lost 0 bases, and 6 bases had no gene match. The V gene's germline CDR1 is SGHRS and CDR2 YFSETQ. CDR3 residues: CASSLALGQENTGELFF. As DNA, the CDR3 is TGCGCCAGCAGCTTGGCTCTTGGACAGGAGAACACCGGGGAGCTGTTTTTT.

The rearrangement joins TRBV11-2 to TRBJ2-7; tentatively, D is TRBD1 or TRBD2 (6 bases each). The CDR3 consists of 15 residues. Germline CDR1 and CDR2: SGHAT and FQNNGV. The V end lost 4 bases, the J end lost 1 base, and 14 bases lay between the germline ends. The CDR3 loop reads CASSSPGALSYEQYF. The DNA for the CDR3 is TGTGCCAGCAGCTCGCCGGGGGCTCTTTCCTACGAGCAGTACTTC. The full variable domain, completed using reference TRBV11-2 and TRBJ2-7, is EAGVAQSPRYKIIEKRQSVAFWCNPISGHATLYWYQQILGQGPKLLIQFQNNGVVDDSQLPKDRFSAERLKGVDSTLKIQPAKLEDSAVYLCASSSPGALSYEQYFGPGTRLTVT.

The chain has TRBV4-2 and TRBJ2-1; tentatively, D is TRBD2 (6 bases). V lost 0 bases, J lost 15 bases, and 18 bases lay in between. The CDR3 runs 14 residues. CDR1 is LGHNA, CDR2 YNFKEQ, per germline. CDR3 sequence: CASSQDIPLGAGFF. CDR3 in DNA: TGTGCCAGCAGCCAAGATATTCCCCTCGGAGCGGGGTTCTTC.

J is TRBJ2-6 and V is TRBV5-6; 8 nucleotides line up with TRBD1. Unmatched junction bases numbered 6, after V lost 2 bases and J lost 2 bases. This CDR3 comprises 17 residues. Germline V CDR1 and CDR2: SGHDT, YYEEEE. DNA of the CDR3: TGTGCCAGCAGCTTTGACAGGGGAGTAGCTGGGGCCAACGTCCTGACTTTC. It is translated as CASSFDRGVAGANVLTF.

This clone was counted between two and nine times. The chain couples TRBV5-1 to TRBJ2-2, with D tentatively TRBD1 (5 bases). Trimming removed 5 bases from V and 0 bases from J, with 11 bases in between. The CDR3 consists of 15 residues. Germline loops: CDR1 SGHRS, CDR2 YFSETQ. The CDR3 is CASSLTTANTGELFF. CDR3 coding DNA: TGCGCCAGCAGTTTGACGACAGCGAACACCGGGGAGCTGTTTTTT.

CDR3 nucleotides: TGTGCCAGCAGCGCCGGCACGGGATCTCAATTAGAGCAGTACTTC. Encoded protein: CASSAGTGSQLEQYF. The chain is built from TRBV9 and TRBJ2-7, with D maybe TRBD2 (5 bases). Germline CDR1 and CDR2: SGDLS and YYNGEE. Between the trimmed V and J ends, which lost 3 bases and 7 bases, there was a span of 20 bases. The CDR3 extends over 15 amino acids.